A single sample gave rise to the 14 T cell receptor beta chains below, sequenced in a study of blood T cell repertoires in COVID-19. Method: immunoSEQ multiplex PCR; TCRdb's copy keeps in-frame clones and lacks some. The sample has roughly 70,000 clones, 70% to 90% seen once. Sequenced material: peripheral blood. All receptors come from a man in his sixties or seventies with active or convalescent COVID-19.

The genes are TRBV7-8 and TRBJ1-5, with D uncertain. The CDR3 sequence is 15 residues long. Germline-derived CDR1 and CDR2 are SGHVS and FQNEAQ. Trimming shortened V by 2 bases and J by 7 bases, and 15 bases separated the two germline ends. The CDR3 DNA reads as TGTGCCAGCAGCTTAAGGGCGGCCCGGGGACAGCCCCAGCATTTT. Encoded protein: CASSLRAARGQPQHF.

This chain uses TRBV6-6 with TRBJ2-7, with 9 bases matching TRBD1. The V and J ends lost 5 bases and 1 base, in that order; junction bases with no gene match: 6. The CDR3 contains 15 residues. Germline V gene lookup returns CDR1 MNHNY and CDR2 SVGAGI (reference sequence). The CDR3 here is CASSPGQGFSYEQYF. As DNA, the CDR3 is TGTGCCAGCAGTCCGGGACAGGGTTTTTCCTACGAGCAGTACTTC.

The CDR3 here is CASSPRTGNTGELFF. In DNA, the CDR3 is TGCGCCAGCAGCCCGCGGACAGGGAACACCGGGGAGCTGTTTTTT. The V and J genes are TRBV4-1 and TRBJ2-2; 7 bases line up with TRBD1. The germline V gene has CDR1 MGHRA and CDR2 YSYEKL. The CDR3 consists of 15 residues. The V segment lost 4 bases and the J segment 1 base; nucleotides outside the gene matches: 3.

J is TRBJ2-1 and V is TRBV7-3, with 14 positions matching TRBD2. This CDR3 contains 15 residues. Germline CDR1 and CDR2: SGHTA and FQGTGA. Trimming cost V 4 bases and J 10 bases; bases outside gene matches: 6. The CDR3 DNA is TGTGCCAGCAGCTCGGGACTAGCGGGAGAAAGGGAGCAGTTCTTC. Its translation: CASSSGLAGEREQFF.

This sequence joins TRBV6-2 or TRBV6-3 and TRBJ1-4; 8 nucleotides align to TRBD1. CDR3 length: 16 amino acids. The germline V gene encodes CDR1 MNHEY and CDR2 SVGEGT. V gave up 4 bases and J gave up 8 bases; unmatched junction bases: 12. The CDR3 DNA is TGTGCCAGCAGTTCACCCACCCTGGACAGGGAAGAAAAACTGTTTTTT. This translates into CASSSPTLDREEKLFF.

V is TRBV7-9 and J is TRBJ1-6; TRBD1 matches 7 bases. The CDR3 covers 13 residues. Germline-derived CDR1 and CDR2 are SEHNR and FQNEAQ (reference sequence). Trimming took 8 bases from V and 8 from J; bases not matched to a gene: 6. CDR3 bases: TGTGCCAGCGCGACAGGGTCCGATTCACCCCTCCACTTT. It specifies CASATGSDSPLHF.

This chain connects TRBV9 to TRBJ2-1; 10 nucleotides match TRBD2. In germline, CDR1 is SGDLS, CDR2 YYNGEE. CDR3 length equals 20 residues. Losses at the gene ends were 2 bases for V and 0 bases for J; bases not matched to a gene: 14. CDR3 amino acids: CASSVWFPGLAPFSYNEQFF. CDR3 in DNA: TGTGCCAGCAGCGTCTGGTTTCCGGGACTAGCGCCTTTCTCCTACAATGAGCAGTTCTTC.

This chain uses TRBV6-1 with TRBJ2-1; 8 bases fit TRBD1. V shed 2 bases, J shed 9 bases, and the junction held 3 bases outside the gene matches. The CDR3 has 13 residues. The germline gives CDR1 MNHNS, CDR2 SASEGT. The CDR3 loop reads CASSEQGAGEQFF. CDR3 nucleotides: TGTGCCAGCAGTGAACAGGGGGCGGGTGAGCAGTTCTTC.

The J gene is TRBJ2-2, the V gene TRBV2, with D perhaps TRBD2 (6 bases). The V gene lost 8 bases and the J gene lost 2 bases, with 18 bases spanning the gap. Germline assignment: CDR1 SNHLY and CDR2 FYNNEI. This CDR3 region has 16 residues. CDR3 amino acids: CASSGLDGANTGELFF. The CDR3 DNA follows: TGTGCCAGCTCGGGACTGGACGGGGCAAACACCGGGGAGCTGTTTTTT.

This chain uses TRBV10-1 with TRBJ2-7; D call uncertain. This CDR3 spans 13 amino acids. The germline V and J ends were trimmed by 0 bases and 9 bases, with 12 bases remaining between them. CDR1 WNHNN and CDR2 SYGVQD come from the germline V gene (reference sequence). The CDR3 bases are TGCGCCAGCAGTGAGTCTGTGCGGTCGTCGCAGTACTTC. It encodes CASSESVRSSQYF.

The chain uses TRBV12-5 and TRBJ1-1, with D possibly TRBD1 on 6 matching bases. The V end was cut by 5 bases, the J end by 2 bases, with 21 bases between. CDR3 length: 17 amino acids. Germline assignment: CDR1 LGHNT and CDR2 FRNRAP. The CDR3 nucleotides read TGTGCTAGTGGTGTGGGGCGGGGGCCGTTCGGTAACACTGAAGCTTTCTTT. Residues: CASGVGRGPFGNTEAFF.

This clone was recorded only once. The chain combines TRBV23-1 with TRBJ2-7; the D is unclear. TRBV23-1 is flagged as an ORF with uncertain function. Trimming removed 3 bases at V and 5 bases at J, with 2 bases between. CDR3 length: 10 amino acids. The CDR3 loop reads CASSHNEQYF. Here the CDR3 DNA reads TGCGCCAGCAGTCACAACGAGCAGTACTTC.

V and J are TRBV30 and TRBJ2-3, with D tentatively TRBD1 (6 bases). V dropped 1 base and J dropped 5 bases, with 19 bases sitting between them. Germline assignment: CDR1 GTSNPN and CDR2 SVGIG (reference sequence). This CDR3 spans 16 amino acids. The CDR3: CAWSGVGRGSGDTQYF. The CDR3 DNA sequence: TGTGCCTGGAGTGGAGTAGGCAGGGGCTCAGGAGATACGCAGTATTTT.

This clone has more than one count but fewer than ten. The V and J genes are TRBV6-5 and TRBJ2-7; 7 bases align to TRBD2. The trim removed 4 bases at V and 5 bases at J, leaving 8 bases unmatched. The germline V gene encodes CDR1 MNHEY and CDR2 SVGAGI. The CDR3 covers 14 residues. The CDR3 protein is CASSSLGGSHEQYF. CDR3 coding DNA: TGTGCCAGCAGTTCCCTGGGGGGGTCCCACGAGCAGTACTTC.